The sample holds many counts of the clone carrying this TCR beta chain. What it binds is not known. The record originates from a study of neurological immune-mediated disorders. Findings and caveats of the study: HTLV-1-associated myelopathy ranked highest for TCR clonal expansion and multiple sclerosis lowest, beneath healthy controls.

This CDR3 comprises 14 residues. Unmatched junction bases numbered 12, after V lost 4 bases and J lost 6 bases. The germline V gene has CDR1 SQVTM and CDR2 ANQGSEA. 5'RACE employing 10-nucleotide random UMIs yielded the cDNA. Sequencing of 15-18 subjects in each run yielded over 170 million TCR-beta sequences. TCRdb used MiXCR to reprocess the 5' RACE reads, holding one entry per CDR3 protein. The repertoire has about 90,000 distinct CDR3 sequences, about 13% of them found once; the top ten carry 5%. Time point defined: longitudinal time-point 2. The unsorted libraries had their origin in 2 million PBMCs stored at -80 C.

Source material: PBMCs. This receptor was taken from a female donor with HTLV-1-associated myelopathy (HAM/TSP). The gene calls are TRBV29-1 and TRBJ2-7; TRBD2 agrees at 7 bases. CDR3 nucleotides: TGCAGCGTTGGCTCCGGGACTAAATCACTCGAGCAGTACTTC. The encoded protein is CSVGSGTKSLEQYF.